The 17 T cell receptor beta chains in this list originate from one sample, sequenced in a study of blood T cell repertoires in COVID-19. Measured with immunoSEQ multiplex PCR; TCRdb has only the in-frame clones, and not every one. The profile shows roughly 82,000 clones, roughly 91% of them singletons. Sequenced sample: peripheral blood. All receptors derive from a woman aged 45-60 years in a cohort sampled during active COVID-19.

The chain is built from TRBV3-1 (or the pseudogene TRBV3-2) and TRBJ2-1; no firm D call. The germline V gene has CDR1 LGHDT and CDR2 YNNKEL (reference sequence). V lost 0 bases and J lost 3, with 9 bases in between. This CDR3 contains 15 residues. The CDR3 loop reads CASSQDQQIYNEQFF. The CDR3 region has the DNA TGTGCCAGCAGCCAAGACCAACAGATCTACAATGAGCAGTTCTTC.

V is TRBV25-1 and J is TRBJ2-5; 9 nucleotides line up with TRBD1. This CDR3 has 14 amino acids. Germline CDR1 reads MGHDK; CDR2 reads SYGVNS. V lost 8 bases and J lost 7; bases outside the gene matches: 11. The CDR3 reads CASQGQGEEGTQYF. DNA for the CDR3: TGTGCCAGCCAGGGACAGGGTGAAGAAGGGACCCAGTACTTC.

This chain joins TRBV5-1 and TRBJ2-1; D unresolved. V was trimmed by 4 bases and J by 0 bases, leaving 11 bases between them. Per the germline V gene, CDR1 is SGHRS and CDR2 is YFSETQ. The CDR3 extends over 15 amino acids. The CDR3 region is CASSHDISSYNEQFF. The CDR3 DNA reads TGCGCCAGCAGCCATGACATTAGCTCCTACAATGAGCAGTTCTTC.

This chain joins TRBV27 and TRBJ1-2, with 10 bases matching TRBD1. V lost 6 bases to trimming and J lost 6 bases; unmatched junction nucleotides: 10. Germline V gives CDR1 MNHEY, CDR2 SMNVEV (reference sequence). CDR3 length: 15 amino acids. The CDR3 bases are TGTGCCAGCAGCAAGGGGACAGGGGATTACCATGGCTACACCTTC. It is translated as CASSKGTGDYHGYTF.

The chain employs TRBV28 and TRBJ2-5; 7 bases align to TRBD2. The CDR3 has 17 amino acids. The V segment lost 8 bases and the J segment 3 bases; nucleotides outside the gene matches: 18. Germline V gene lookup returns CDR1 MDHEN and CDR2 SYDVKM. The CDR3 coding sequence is TGTGCCAGCGGCGAGGGACTAAAAGAGGAGAGCGAAGAGACCCAGTACTTC. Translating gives CASGEGLKEESEETQYF.

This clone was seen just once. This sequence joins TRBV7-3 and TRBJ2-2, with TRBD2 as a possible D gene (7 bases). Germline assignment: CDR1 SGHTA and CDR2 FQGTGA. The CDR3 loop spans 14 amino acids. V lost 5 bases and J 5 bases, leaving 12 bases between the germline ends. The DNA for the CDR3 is TGTGCCAGCAGCCCGGGGGGCGGGACCGGGGAGCTGTTTTTT. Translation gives CASSPGGGTGELFF.

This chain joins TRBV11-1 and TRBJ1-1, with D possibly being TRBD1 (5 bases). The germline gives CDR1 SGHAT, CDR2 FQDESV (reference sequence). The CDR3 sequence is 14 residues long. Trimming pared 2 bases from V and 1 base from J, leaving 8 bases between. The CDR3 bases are TGTGCCAGCAGCTTAAACCAGGGGAACACTGAAGCTTTCTTT. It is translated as CASSLNQGNTEAFF.

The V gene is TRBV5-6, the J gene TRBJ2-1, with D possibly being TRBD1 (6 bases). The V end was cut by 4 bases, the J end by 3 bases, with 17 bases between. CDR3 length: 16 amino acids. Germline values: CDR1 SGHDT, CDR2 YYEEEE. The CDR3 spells CASSPPRGQNYNEQFF. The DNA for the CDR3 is TGTGCCAGCAGCCCCCCTAGGGGACAAAACTACAATGAGCAGTTCTTC.

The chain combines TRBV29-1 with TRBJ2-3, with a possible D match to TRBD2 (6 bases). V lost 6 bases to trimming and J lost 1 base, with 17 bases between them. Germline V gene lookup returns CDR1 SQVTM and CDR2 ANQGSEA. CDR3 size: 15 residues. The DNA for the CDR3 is TGCAGCGTCGCGGACGGGGGATTGGGCACAGATACGCAGTATTTT. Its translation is CSVADGGLGTDTQYF.

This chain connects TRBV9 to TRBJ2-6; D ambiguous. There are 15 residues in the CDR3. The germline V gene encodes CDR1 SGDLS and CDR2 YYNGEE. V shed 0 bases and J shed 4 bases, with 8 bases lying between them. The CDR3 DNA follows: TGTGCCAGCAGCGTAGGAGGCCTCGGGGCCAACGTCCTGACTTTC. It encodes CASSVGGLGANVLTF.

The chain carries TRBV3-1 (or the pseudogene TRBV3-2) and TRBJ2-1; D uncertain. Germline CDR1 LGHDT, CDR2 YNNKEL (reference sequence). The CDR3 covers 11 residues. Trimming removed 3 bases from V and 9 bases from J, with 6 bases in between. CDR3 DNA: TGTGCCAGCAGCCATGCGCGTGAGCAGTTCTTC. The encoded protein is CASSHAREQFF.

This CDR3 is CASSHGLAGEFEQFF. The DNA of the CDR3 is TGTGCCAGCAGCCACGGGCTAGCGGGAGAGTTTGAGCAGTTCTTC. The chain links TRBV5-4 to TRBJ2-1; TRBD2 matches at 10 bases. The trim removed 4 bases at V and 9 bases at J, leaving 10 bases unmatched. There are 15 residues in the CDR3. Germline CDR1 and CDR2: SGHNT and YYREEE (reference sequence).

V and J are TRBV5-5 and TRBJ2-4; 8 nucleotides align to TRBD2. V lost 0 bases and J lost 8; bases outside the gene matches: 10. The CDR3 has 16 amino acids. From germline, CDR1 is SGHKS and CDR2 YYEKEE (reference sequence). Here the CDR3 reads CASSLGGLVVGDIQYF. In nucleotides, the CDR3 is TGTGCCAGCAGCTTGGGGGGACTAGTTGTAGGTGACATTCAGTACTTC.

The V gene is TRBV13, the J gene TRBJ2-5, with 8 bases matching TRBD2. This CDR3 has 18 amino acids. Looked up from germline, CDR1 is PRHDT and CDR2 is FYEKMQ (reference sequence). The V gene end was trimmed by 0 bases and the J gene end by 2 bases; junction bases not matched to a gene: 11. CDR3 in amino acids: CASSLGLAGGIQQETQYF. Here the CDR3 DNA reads TGTGCCAGCAGCTTAGGTTTGGCGGGAGGTATTCAACAAGAGACCCAGTACTTC.

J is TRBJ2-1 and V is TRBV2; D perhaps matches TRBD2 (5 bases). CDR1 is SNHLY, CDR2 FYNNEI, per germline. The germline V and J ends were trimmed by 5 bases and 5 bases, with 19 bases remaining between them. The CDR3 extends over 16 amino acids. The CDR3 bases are TGTGCCAGCAGTCGACAAACCTCGGACTTCAACAATGAGCAGTTCTTC. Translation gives CASSRQTSDFNNEQFF. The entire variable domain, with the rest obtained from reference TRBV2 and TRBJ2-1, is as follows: EPEVTQTPSHQVTQMGQEVILRCVPISNHLYFYWYRQILGQKVEFLVSFYNNEISEKSEIFDDQFSVERPDGSNFTLKIRSTKLEDSAMYFCASSRQTSDFNNEQFFGPGTRLTVL.

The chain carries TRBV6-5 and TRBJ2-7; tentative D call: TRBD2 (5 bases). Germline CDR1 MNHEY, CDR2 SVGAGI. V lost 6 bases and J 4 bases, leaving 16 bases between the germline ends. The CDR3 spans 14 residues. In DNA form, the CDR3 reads TGTGCCAGCAGAGGTGGGCAGACTATTTACGAGCAGTACTTC. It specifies CASRGGQTIYEQYF.

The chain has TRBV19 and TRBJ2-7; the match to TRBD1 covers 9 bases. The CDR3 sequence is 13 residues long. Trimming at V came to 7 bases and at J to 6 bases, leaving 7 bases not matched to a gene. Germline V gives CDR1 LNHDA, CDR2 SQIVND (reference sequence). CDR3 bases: TGTGCCAGTACTGGGACAGGGTCTAGCGAGCAGTACTTC. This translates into CASTGTGSSEQYF. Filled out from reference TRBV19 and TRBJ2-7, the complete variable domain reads DGGITQSPKYLFRKEGQNVTLSCEQNLNHDAMYWYRQDPGQGLRLIYYSQIVNDFQKGDIAEGYSVSREKKESFPLTVTSAQKNPTAFYLCASTGTGSSEQYFGPGTRLTVT.